Each of the 2 T cell receptor beta chains below was sequenced from the same sample in a study of post-analysis software for immune sequencing data (dated by TCRdb to 2014 to 2015). The library was obtained by PCR. Sequenced using an Illumina HiSeq 2500. To reduce PCR and sequencing biases, unique molecular identifiers were built into the TCR beta cDNA libraries. TCRdb cleaned the public reads at Q25 with fastp, built clones with MiXCR and kept in-frame beta chains. Rows are combined by CDR3 protein, so each entry shows the most common genes and DNA. The sample includes 400,000 to 500,000 distinct CDR3 sequences, with 35% to 45% observed a single time. Of the sample, about 8% falls within the top ten clones. Overall results and qualifications from the work: Significantly higher frequencies in patients than in controls were found for roughly 5 TRBV segments, including TRBV5-6, TRBV5-1 and TRBV20-1.

These receptors have no known antigen. The sequenced material came from blood. The origin of the receptors is a girl aged 2 to 10 with multiple sclerosis.

The rearrangement links TRBV28 to TRBJ1-2; D is possibly TRBD1 (5 bases). This CDR3 region has 12 residues. V lost 5 bases and J 5 bases, leaving 9 bases between the germline ends. Germline CDR1 and CDR2: MDHEN and SYDVKM. The CDR3 is CASSASGYGYTF. The CDR3 DNA follows: TGTGCCAGCAGTGCATCAGGGTATGGCTACACCTTC.

This chain links TRBV10-3 with TRBJ1-2, with 8 bases lining up with TRBD1. CDR3 length equals 21 residues. Germline CDR1 and CDR2: ENHRY and SYGVKD. Unmatched junction bases numbered 29, after V lost 3 bases and J lost 8 bases. Here the CDR3 reads CAISETGTGVGPSQGRRGYTF. In DNA form, the CDR3 reads TGTGCCATCAGTGAAACCGGGACAGGAGTCGGGCCCTCGCAGGGGCGGCGAGGCTACACCTTC.